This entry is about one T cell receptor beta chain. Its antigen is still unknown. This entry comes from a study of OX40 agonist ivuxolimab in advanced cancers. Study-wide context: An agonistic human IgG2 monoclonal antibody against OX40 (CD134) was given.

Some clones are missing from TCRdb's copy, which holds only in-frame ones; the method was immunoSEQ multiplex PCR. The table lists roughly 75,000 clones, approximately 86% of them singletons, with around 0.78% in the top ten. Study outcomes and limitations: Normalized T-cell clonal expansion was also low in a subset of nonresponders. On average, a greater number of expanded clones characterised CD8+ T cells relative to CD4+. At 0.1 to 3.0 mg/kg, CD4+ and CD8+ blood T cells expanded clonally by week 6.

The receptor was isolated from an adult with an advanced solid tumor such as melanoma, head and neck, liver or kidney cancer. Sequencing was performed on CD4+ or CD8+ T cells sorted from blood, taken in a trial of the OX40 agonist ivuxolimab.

The CDR3 nucleotides read TGTGCCAGCAGCCAACTTACAGGGTGGGGAGAGACCCAGTACTTC. This sequence encodes CASSQLTGWGETQYF. The chain has TRBV4-2 and TRBJ2-5; possibly TRBD1 for D (6 bases). V was clipped by 2 bases and J by 4 bases, with 14 bases between them. Per germline, CDR1 LGHNA and CDR2 YNFKEQ. The CDR3 contains 15 residues.